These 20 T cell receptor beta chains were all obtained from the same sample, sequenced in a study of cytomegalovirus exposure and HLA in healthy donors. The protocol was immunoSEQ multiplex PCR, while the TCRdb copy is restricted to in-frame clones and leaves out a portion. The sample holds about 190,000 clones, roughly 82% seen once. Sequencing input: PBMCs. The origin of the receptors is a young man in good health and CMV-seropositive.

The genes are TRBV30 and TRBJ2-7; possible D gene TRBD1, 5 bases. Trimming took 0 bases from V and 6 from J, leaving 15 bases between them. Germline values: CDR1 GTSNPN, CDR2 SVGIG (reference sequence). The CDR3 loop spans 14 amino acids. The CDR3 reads CAWSVQSRGSEQYF. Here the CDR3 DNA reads TGTGCCTGGAGTGTCCAAAGTAGGGGATCCGAGCAGTACTTC.

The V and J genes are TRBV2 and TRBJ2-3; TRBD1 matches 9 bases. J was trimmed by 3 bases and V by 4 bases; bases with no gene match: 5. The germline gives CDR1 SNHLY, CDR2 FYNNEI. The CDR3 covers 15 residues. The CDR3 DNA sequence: TGTGCCAGCAGTGGACAGGGGGACGGAACAGATACGCAGTATTTT. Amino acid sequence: CASSGQGDGTDTQYF.

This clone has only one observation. CDR3 region: CASSIGGQGDYGYTF. As DNA, the CDR3 is TGTGCCAGTAGTATCGGTGGACAGGGGGACTATGGCTACACCTTC. The chain couples TRBV19 to TRBJ1-2; TRBD1 aligns across 10 bases. CDR1 and CDR2 (germline): LNHDA, SQIVND (reference sequence). This CDR3 has 15 amino acids. With 3 bases clipped from V and 3 bases from J, the junction kept 4 bases outside the gene matches.

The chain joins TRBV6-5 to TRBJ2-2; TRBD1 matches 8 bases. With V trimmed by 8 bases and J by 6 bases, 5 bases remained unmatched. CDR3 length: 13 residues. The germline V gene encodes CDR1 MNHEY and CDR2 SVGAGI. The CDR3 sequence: CASQDRVPGELFF. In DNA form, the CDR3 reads TGTGCCAGCCAGGACAGGGTCCCCGGGGAGCTGTTTTTT.

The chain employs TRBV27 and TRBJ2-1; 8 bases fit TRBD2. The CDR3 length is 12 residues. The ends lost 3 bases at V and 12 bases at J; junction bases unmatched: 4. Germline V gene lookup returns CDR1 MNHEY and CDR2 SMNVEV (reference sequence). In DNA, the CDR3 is TGTGCCAGCAGTTTTCACGGGAGGGGGCAGTTCTTC. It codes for CASSFHGRGQFF.

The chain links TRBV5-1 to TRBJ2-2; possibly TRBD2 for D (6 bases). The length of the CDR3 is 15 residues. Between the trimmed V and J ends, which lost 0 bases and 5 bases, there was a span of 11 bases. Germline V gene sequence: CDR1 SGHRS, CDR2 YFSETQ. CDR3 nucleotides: TGCGCCAGCAGCTTGGAAGTAGGGAGGACCGGGGAGCTGTTTTTT. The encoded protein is CASSLEVGRTGELFF.

Here the CDR3 DNA reads TGTGCCAGCAGTATATCGGGGAGTGGGGGGCAGCCCCAGCATTTT. Its protein product is CASSISGSGGQPQHF. This chain connects TRBV28 to TRBJ1-5; a weak D match, TRBD1 (5 bases). Germline CDR1 is MDHEN and CDR2 is SYDVKM. V shed 5 bases and J shed 7 bases, with 18 bases lying between them. The CDR3 has 15 residues.

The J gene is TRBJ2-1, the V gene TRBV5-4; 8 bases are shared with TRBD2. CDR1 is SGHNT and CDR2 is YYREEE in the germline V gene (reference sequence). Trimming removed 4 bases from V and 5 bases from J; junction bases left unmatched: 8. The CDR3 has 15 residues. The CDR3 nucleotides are TGTGCCAGCAGCAGACCCGGGACTAGAGACAATGAGCAGTTCTTC. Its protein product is CASSRPGTRDNEQFF.

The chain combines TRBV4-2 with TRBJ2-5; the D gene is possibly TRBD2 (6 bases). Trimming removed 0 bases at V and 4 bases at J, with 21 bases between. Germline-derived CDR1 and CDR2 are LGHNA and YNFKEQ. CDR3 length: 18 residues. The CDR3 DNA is TGTGCCAGCAGCCAAGACGGCGGAGGAGGGATGTTGTTAGAGACCCAGTACTTC. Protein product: CASSQDGGGGMLLETQYF.

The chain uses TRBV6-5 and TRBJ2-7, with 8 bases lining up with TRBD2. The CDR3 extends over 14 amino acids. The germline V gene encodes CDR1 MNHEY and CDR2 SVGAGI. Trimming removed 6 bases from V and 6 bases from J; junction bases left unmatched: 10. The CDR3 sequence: CASSGGLVSGEQYF. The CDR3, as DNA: TGTGCCAGCAGCGGGGGACTAGTTTCCGGCGAGCAGTACTTC.

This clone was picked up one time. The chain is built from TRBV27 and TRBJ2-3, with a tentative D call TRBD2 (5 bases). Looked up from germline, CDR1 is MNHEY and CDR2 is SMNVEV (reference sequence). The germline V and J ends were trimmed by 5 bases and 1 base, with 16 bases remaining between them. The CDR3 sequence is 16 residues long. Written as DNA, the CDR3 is TGTGCCAGCAGTCCCTTGGCCGGAGGTGGCACAGATACGCAGTATTTT. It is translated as CASSPLAGGGTDTQYF.

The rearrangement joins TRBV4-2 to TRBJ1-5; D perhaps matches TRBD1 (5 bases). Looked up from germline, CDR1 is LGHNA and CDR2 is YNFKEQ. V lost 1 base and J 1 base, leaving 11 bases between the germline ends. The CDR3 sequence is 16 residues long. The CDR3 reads CASSQGGGRSNQPQHF. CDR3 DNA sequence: TGTGCCAGCAGCCAAGGGGGGGGAAGGAGCAATCAGCCCCAGCATTTT.

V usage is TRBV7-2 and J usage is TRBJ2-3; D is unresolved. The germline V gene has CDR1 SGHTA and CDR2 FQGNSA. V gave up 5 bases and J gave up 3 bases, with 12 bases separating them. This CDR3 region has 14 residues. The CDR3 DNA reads TGTGCCAGCAGCGGTCTGAGCTCGACAGATACGCAGTATTTT. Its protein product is CASSGLSSTDTQYF. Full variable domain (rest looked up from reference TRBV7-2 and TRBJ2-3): GAGVSQSPSNKVTEKGKDVELRCDPISGHTALYWYRQSLGQGLEFLIYFQGNSAPDKSGLPSDRFSAERTGGSVSTLTIQRTQQEDSAVYLCASSGLSSTDTQYFGPGTRLTVL.

CDR3 residues: CSVVQGGGYGYTF. The CDR3 DNA is TGCAGCGTTGTGCAGGGAGGTGGCTATGGCTACACCTTC. The chain links TRBV29-1 to TRBJ1-2, with a possible D match to TRBD1 (5 bases). V was clipped by 4 bases and J by 4 bases, with 13 bases between them. Germline V gene lookup returns CDR1 SQVTM and CDR2 ANQGSEA. The CDR3 consists of 13 residues.

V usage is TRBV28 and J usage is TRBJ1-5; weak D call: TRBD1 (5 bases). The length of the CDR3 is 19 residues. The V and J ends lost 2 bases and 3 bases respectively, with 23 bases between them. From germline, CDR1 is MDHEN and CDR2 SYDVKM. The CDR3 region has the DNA TGTGCCAGCAGTTTAATTTTGGTGGTTCAGGGACTCTTCAATCAGCCCCAGCATTTT. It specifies CASSLILVVQGLFNQPQHF.

The CDR3 loop reads CASSRLPGQGGYGYTF. In nucleotides, the CDR3 is TGCGCCAGCAGCCGACTGCCGGGACAGGGGGGCTATGGCTACACCTTC. The V and J genes are TRBV4-3 and TRBJ1-2; 11 bases are shared with TRBD1. The CDR3 totals 16 residues. Germline V CDR1 and CDR2: LGHNA, YSLEER. The trim removed 4 bases at V and 4 bases at J, leaving 8 bases unmatched.

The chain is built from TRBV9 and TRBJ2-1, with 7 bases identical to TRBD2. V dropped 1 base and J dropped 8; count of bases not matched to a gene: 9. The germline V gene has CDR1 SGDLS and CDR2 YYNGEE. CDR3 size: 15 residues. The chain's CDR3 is CASSVISTSLDEQFF. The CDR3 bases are TGTGCCAGCAGCGTAATTTCGACTAGCCTGGATGAGCAGTTCTTC.

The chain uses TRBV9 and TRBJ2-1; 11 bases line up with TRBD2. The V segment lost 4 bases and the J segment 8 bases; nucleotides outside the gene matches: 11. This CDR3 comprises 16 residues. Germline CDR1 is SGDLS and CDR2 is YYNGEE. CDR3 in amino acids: CASSITGTSGSDEQFF. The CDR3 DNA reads TGTGCCAGCAGCATCACCGGGACTAGCGGTTCCGATGAGCAGTTCTTC.

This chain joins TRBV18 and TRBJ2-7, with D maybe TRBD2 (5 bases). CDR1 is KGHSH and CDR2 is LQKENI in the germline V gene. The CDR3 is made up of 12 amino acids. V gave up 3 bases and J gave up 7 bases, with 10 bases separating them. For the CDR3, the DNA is TGTGCCAGCTCACCCCGCGGCGGGGAGCAGTACTTC. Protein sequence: CASSPRGGEQYF.

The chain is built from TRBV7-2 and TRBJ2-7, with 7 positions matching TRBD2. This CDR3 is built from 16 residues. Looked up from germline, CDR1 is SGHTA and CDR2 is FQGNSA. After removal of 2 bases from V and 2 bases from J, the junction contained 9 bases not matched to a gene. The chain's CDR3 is CASSLMGGRNTYEQYF. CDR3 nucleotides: TGTGCCAGCAGCTTAATGGGCGGGAGAAACACCTACGAGCAGTACTTC.